This T cell receptor (beta chain) was identified during a study of T cells expressing NK-cell markers. Notes on the study in general: These clonotypes also led the CD3+CD56-NKG2C+ fraction in a handful of donors.

TCRdb re-called the 5' RACE reads and gives one entry per CDR3 protein, without DNA. This table lists some 390,000 distinct CDR3 sequences. Points on this clonotype: Its specificity is not known.

Germline V CDR1 and CDR2: MNHNS, SASEGT. There are 14 residues in the CDR3. The receptor's source is a woman aged 45-65 years in good health. The chain joins TRBV6-1 to TRBJ2-1; TCRdb's D call of TRBD2 is untestable without DNA. The sample comprised blood T cells: a sorted CD56 or NKG2C T cell subset, CD4+ or CD8+ T cells, or bulk PBMC T cells (not recorded which). CDR3 protein: CASSDQTSGNEQFF.